The present T cell receptor beta chain was sequenced within a study of CD8+CD57+ T cells in acquired aplastic anemia. This clonotype was recorded at least ten times. No antigen is known for it. Broader study findings: There were twenty-nine CD8+ CDR3 sequences that occurred in both patients and controls. Controls and patients did not differ significantly in CD8+ Simpson's diversity.

All patients picked for sequencing had shown, by flow cytometry, an expansion of CD8+CD57+ cells. The enrolled patients all had severe acquired aplastic anemia. All patients were therapy-naive when blood was sampled. TCR beta VDJ and CDR3 profiling used genomic DNA as template. TCRdb independently ran MiXCR on the reads; one entry per CDR3 protein. The sample includes over 150,000 distinct CDR3 sequences, 47% seen only once; the top ten take approximately 3%. CDR1 and CDR2 from the germline V gene are SGHNT and YYREEE (reference sequence). This CDR3 is built from 14 residues. The V gene lost 5 bases and the J gene lost 0 bases, with 12 bases spanning the gap.

The chain is built from TRBV5-4 and TRBJ2-7; D may be TRBD1 (6 bases). The sample consisted of sorted CD4+, CD8+, or CD8+CD57+ T cells (not recorded which) from PBMCs. The TCR originated in a human donor with aplastic anemia. The CDR3, as DNA: TGTGCCAGCAGAACCGGGACAACCTCCTACGAGCAGTACTTC. Residues: CASRTGTTSYEQYF.